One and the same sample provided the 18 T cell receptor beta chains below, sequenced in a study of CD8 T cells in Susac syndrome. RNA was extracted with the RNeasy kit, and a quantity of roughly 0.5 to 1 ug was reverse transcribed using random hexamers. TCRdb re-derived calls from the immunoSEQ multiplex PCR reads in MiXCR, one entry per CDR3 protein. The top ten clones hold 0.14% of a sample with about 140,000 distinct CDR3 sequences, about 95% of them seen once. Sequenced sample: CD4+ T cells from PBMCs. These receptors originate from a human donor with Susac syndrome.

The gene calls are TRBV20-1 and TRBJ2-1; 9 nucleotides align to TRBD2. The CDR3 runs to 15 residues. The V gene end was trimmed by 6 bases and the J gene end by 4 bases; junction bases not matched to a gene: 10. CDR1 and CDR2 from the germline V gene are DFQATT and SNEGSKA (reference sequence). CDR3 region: CSATGASGDYNEQFF. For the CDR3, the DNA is TGCAGTGCCACCGGCGCTAGCGGGGATTACAATGAGCAGTTCTTC.

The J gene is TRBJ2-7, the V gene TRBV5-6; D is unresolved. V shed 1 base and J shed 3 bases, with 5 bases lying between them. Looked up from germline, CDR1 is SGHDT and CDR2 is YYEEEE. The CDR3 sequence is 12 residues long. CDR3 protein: CASSLNHYEQYF. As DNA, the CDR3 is TGTGCCAGCAGCTTGAATCACTACGAGCAGTACTTC.

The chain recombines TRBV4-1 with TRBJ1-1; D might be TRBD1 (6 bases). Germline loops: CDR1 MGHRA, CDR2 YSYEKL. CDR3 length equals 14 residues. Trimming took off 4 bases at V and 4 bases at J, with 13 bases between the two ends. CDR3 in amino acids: CASSLSTGGTEAFF. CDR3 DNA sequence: TGCGCCAGCAGCCTCTCGACAGGCGGCACTGAAGCTTTCTTT.

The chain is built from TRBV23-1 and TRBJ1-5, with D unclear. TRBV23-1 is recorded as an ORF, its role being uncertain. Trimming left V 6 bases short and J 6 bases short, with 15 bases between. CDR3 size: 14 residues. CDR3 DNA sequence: TGCGCCAGCAGCGGGTGGCCCCGGGGTCAGCCCCAGCATTTT. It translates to CASSGWPRGQPQHF.

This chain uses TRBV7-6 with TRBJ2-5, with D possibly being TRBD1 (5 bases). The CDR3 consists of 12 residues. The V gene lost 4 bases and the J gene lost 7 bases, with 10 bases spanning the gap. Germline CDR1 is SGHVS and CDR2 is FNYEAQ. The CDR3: CASSSQGGTQYF. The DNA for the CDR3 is TGTGCCAGCAGCTCCCAGGGCGGGACCCAGTACTTC.

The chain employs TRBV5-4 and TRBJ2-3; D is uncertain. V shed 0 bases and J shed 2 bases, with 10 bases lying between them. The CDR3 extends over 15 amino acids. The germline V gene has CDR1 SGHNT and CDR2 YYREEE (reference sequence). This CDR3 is CASSLVGASTDTQYF. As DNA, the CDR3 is TGTGCCAGCAGCTTGGTGGGCGCGTCCACAGATACGCAGTATTTT.

CDR3: CASNRLAGNNEQFF. The CDR3 bases are TGTGCCAGTAACCGACTAGCGGGGAACAATGAGCAGTTCTTC. The rearrangement joins TRBV27 to TRBJ2-1, with 11 bases lining up with TRBD2. Germline V gives CDR1 MNHEY, CDR2 SMNVEV (reference sequence). The CDR3 covers 14 residues. The V segment lost 9 bases and the J segment 5 bases; nucleotides outside the gene matches: 6.

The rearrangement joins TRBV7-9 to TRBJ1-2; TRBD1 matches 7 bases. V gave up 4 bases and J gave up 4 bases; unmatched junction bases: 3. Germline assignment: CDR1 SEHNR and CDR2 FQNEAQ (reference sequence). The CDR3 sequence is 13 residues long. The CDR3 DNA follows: TGTGCCAGCAGCTCCACAGGGGTCTATGGCTACACCTTC. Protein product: CASSSTGVYGYTF.

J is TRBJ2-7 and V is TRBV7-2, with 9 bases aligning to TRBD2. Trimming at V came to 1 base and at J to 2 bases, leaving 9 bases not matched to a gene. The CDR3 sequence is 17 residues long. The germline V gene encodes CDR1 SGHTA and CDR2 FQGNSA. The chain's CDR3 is CASSLDQRGDLTYEQYF. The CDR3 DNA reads TGTGCCAGCAGCTTAGACCAGCGGGGGGATCTAACCTACGAGCAGTACTTC.

CDR3 amino acids: CSASHRRAATDTQYF. The CDR3 nucleotides are TGCAGTGCTAGTCATCGGCGGGCCGCCACAGATACGCAGTATTTT. The genes are TRBV20-1 and TRBJ2-3, with D perhaps TRBD2 (5 bases). Trimming removed 3 bases at V and 2 bases at J, with 15 bases between. The CDR3 spans 15 residues. Germline V CDR1 and CDR2: DFQATT, SNEGSKA (reference sequence).

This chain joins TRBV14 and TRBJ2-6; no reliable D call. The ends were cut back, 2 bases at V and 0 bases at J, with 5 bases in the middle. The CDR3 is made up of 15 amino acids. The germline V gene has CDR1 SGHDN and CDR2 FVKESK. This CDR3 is CASSQLDSGANVLTF. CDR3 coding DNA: TGTGCCAGCAGCCAACTAGACTCTGGGGCCAACGTCCTGACTTTC.

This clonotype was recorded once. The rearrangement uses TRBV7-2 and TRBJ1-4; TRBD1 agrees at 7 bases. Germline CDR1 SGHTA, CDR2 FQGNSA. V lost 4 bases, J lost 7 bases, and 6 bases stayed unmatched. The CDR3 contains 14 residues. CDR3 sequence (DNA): TGTGCCAGCAGCTATCAAGGGGGCGGTGAAAAACTGTTTTTT. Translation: CASSYQGGGEKLFF.

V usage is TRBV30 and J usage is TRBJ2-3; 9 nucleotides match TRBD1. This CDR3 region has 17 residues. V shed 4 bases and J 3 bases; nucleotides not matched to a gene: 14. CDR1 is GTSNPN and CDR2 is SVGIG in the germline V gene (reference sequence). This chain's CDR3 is CAWNVKQGARGTDTQYF. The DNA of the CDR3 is TGTGCCTGGAACGTAAAACAGGGGGCGCGGGGGACAGATACGCAGTATTTT.

This CDR3 reads CAWSAHRGRGNIQYF. DNA for the CDR3: TGTGCCTGGAGTGCCCACAGGGGGCGAGGAAACATTCAGTACTTC. The V and J genes are TRBV30 and TRBJ2-4; 9 nucleotides match TRBD1. There are 15 residues in the CDR3. J was trimmed by 6 bases and V by 1 base; bases with no gene match: 7. Per germline, CDR1 GTSNPN and CDR2 SVGIG (reference sequence). The full variable domain, with the rest looked up from reference TRBV30 and TRBJ2-4, is SQTIHQWPATLVQPVGSPLSLECTVEGTSNPNLYWYRQAAGRGLQLLFYSVGIGQISSEVPQNLSASRPQDRQFILSSKKLLLSDSGFYLCAWSAHRGRGNIQYFGAGTRLSVL.

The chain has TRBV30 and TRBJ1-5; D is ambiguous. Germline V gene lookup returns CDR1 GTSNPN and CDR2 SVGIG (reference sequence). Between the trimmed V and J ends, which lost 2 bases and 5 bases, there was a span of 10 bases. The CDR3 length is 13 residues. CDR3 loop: CAWSRNIDQPQHF. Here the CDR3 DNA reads TGTGCCTGGAGTAGGAACATAGATCAGCCCCAGCATTTT. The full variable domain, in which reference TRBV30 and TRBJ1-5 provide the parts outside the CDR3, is SQTIHQWPATLVQPVGSPLSLECTVEGTSNPNLYWYRQAAGRGLQLLFYSVGIGQISSEVPQNLSASRPQDRQFILSSKKLLLSDSGFYLCAWSRNIDQPQHFGDGTRLSIL.

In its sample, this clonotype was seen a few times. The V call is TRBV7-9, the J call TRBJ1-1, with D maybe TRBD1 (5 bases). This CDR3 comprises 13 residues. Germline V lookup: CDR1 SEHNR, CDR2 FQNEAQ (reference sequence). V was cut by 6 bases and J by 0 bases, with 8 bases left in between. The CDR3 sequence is CASSPTVNTEAFF. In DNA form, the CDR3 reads TGTGCCAGCAGTCCGACAGTGAACACTGAAGCTTTCTTT.

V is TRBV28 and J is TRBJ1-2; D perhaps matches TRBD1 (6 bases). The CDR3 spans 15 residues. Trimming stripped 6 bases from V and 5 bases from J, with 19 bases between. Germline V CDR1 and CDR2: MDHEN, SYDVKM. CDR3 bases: TGTGCCAGCAGCTCCGAGGCAGGGGAGGGATATGGCTACACCTTC. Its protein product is CASSSEAGEGYGYTF.

The CDR3 DNA follows: TGTGCCAGCAGCGACAGCCCGAACTATGGCTACACCTTC. Translation: CASSDSPNYGYTF. The chain has TRBV7-9 and TRBJ1-2, with D possibly TRBD1 on 5 matching bases. The CDR3 loop spans 13 amino acids. Germline-derived CDR1 and CDR2 are SEHNR and FQNEAQ (reference sequence). Between the trimmed V and J ends, which lost 5 bases and 2 bases, there was a span of 9 bases.